The next 28 T cell receptor beta chains were all read from a single sample in a study of cytotoxic CD8 clonotypes in ibrutinib-treated CLL. The table came from immunoSEQ multiplex PCR; TCRdb's copy has only in-frame clones and leaves some out. The sample lists about 68,000 clones, about two thirds occurring once. The sample here was PBMCs, taken after 12 months of ibrutinib treatment. These receptors were taken from a human donor with chronic lymphocytic leukemia.

This clone was recorded only once. The J gene is TRBJ2-5, the V gene TRBV7-2; D possibly uses TRBD1 or TRBD2 (5 bases each). The CDR3 consists of 14 residues. Trimming stripped 2 bases from V and 1 base from J, with 8 bases between. Germline values: CDR1 SGHTA, CDR2 FQGNSA. CDR3 coding DNA: TGTGCCAGCAGCTTAAGGGACGTCCAAGAGACCCAGTACTTC. This translates into CASSLRDVQETQYF.

The chain recombines TRBV4-3 with TRBJ2-1; 12 bases align to TRBD2. CDR1 is LGHNA and CDR2 is YSLEER in the germline V gene. The CDR3 covers 18 residues. V dropped 1 base and J dropped 2; count of bases not matched to a gene: 6. CDR3 DNA sequence: TGCGCCAGCAGCCAAGGGGCTAGCGGGGGGGCCGCCTACAATGAGCAGTTCTTC. As protein: CASSQGASGGAAYNEQFF.

J is TRBJ2-3 and V is TRBV11-2; D is perhaps TRBD2 (6 bases). The CDR3 has 13 amino acids. V lost 2 bases and J 5 bases, leaving 8 bases between the germline ends. The germline V gene encodes CDR1 SGHAT and CDR2 FQNNGV. CDR3 bases: TGTGCCAGCAGCTTATTCGGGGGAGATACGCAGTATTTT. This gives the protein CASSLFGGDTQYF.

The rearrangement uses TRBV11-2 and TRBJ2-3, with 8 nucleotides matching TRBD2. Per the germline V gene, CDR1 is SGHAT and CDR2 is FQNNGV. The J segment lost 6 bases and the V segment lost 5 bases, leaving 7 bases of the junction unmatched. This CDR3 contains 14 residues. The CDR3 loop is CASSAGGAADTQYF. CDR3 nucleotides: TGTGCCAGCAGCGCGGGGGGTGCAGCGGATACGCAGTATTTT.

The rearrangement joins TRBV6-5 to TRBJ1-4; no clear D gene. The CDR3 extends over 15 amino acids. V was trimmed by 0 bases and J by 4 bases, leaving 9 bases between them. Germline-derived CDR1 and CDR2 are MNHEY and SVGAGI. The CDR3 bases are TGTGCCAGCAGTTACTCGGCTGGCTTTAATGAAAAACTGTTTTTT. It specifies CASSYSAGFNEKLFF.

The CDR3 coding sequence is TGCGCCAGCAGCCCCGGACTAGCGGGGGGCAGCTCTGGGGCCAACGTCCTGACTTTC. Its translation: CASSPGLAGGSSGANVLTF. This rearrangement joins TRBV5-1 to TRBJ2-6; 14 nucleotides line up with TRBD2. CDR1 is SGHRS and CDR2 is YFSETQ in the germline V gene. This CDR3 is built from 19 residues. The trim removed 4 bases at V and 0 bases at J, leaving 6 bases unmatched.

This clone was recorded once. The V and J genes are TRBV6-5 and TRBJ2-1, with TRBD2 as a possible D gene (5 bases). V was pared by 2 bases and J by 8 bases, with 13 bases between. The CDR3 has 14 residues. Germline CDR1 MNHEY, CDR2 SVGAGI. CDR3 protein: CASSYLRGGDEQFF. DNA for the CDR3: TGTGCCAGCAGTTACCTCCGGGGTGGCGATGAGCAGTTCTTC.

V gene TRBV12-5 combines with J gene TRBJ1-2, with D uncertain. This CDR3 spans 12 amino acids. Trimming took off 1 base at V and 4 bases at J, with 4 bases between the two ends. The V gene's germline CDR1 is LGHNT and CDR2 FRNRAP. The CDR3 loop is CASGLDSYGYTF. CDR3 bases: TGTGCTAGTGGTTTGGACAGCTATGGCTACACCTTC.

The chain joins TRBV4-1 to TRBJ1-5; weak D call: TRBD1 (5 bases). The V gene's germline CDR1 is MGHRA and CDR2 YSYEKL. The CDR3 contains 17 residues. Trimming removed 3 bases from V and 4 bases from J, with 19 bases in between. CDR3 DNA: TGCGCCAGCAGCCAGGCTGGGACTAGGGGATTTAATCAGCCCCAGCATTTT. Protein sequence: CASSQAGTRGFNQPQHF.

This chain connects TRBV9 to TRBJ2-3; 7 positions agree with TRBD1. Trimming removed 2 bases from V and 6 bases from J; junction bases left unmatched: 9. CDR1 is SGDLS, CDR2 YYNGEE, per germline. CDR3 size: 15 residues. CDR3: CASSVFQGVYDTQYF. The CDR3 bases are TGTGCCAGCAGCGTCTTCCAGGGGGTATACGATACGCAGTATTTT. The variable domain in full, with the rest retrieved from reference TRBV9 and TRBJ2-3, is DSGVTQTPKHLITATGQRVTLRCSPRSGDLSVYWYQQSLDQGLQFLIQYYNGEERAKGNILERFSAQQFPDLHSELNLSSLELGDSALYFCASSVFQGVYDTQYFGPGTRLTVL.

There are a few counts of this clone. The chain is built from TRBV28 and TRBJ1-6; no clear D gene. This CDR3 comprises 15 residues. V was trimmed by 5 bases and J by 10 bases, leaving 18 bases between them. Germline V gives CDR1 MDHEN, CDR2 SYDVKM. The CDR3 DNA follows: TGTGCCAGCAGTCCCCTTTTATCTGTGGAATCACCCCTCCACTTT. Translating gives CASSPLLSVESPLHF.

J is TRBJ1-4 and V is TRBV5-1; 8 nucleotides line up with TRBD1. V lost 0 bases and J lost 2; bases outside the gene matches: 15. The V gene's germline CDR1 is SGHRS and CDR2 YFSETQ. This CDR3 contains 20 residues. The CDR3 DNA reads as TGCGCCAGCAGCTTGGACCCCCGACAGGGGTTCAGGACGACTAATGAAAAACTGTTTTTT. It codes for CASSLDPRQGFRTTNEKLFF.

With regard to this clone: Other DNA sequences in the sample encode the same CDR3. The rearrangement links TRBV4-2 to TRBJ1-2; a weak D match, TRBD1 (5 bases). V was pared by 0 bases and J by 4 bases, with 12 bases between. Germline V CDR1 and CDR2: LGHNA, YNFKEQ. The CDR3 length is 15 residues. As DNA, the CDR3 is TGTGCCAGCAGCCAAGATCCCGGGGGTGGCTATGGCTACACCTTC. Translating gives CASSQDPGGGYGYTF.

This clone was counted a few times. This chain uses TRBV5-6 with TRBJ1-4, with 9 bases lining up with TRBD1. J gave up 5 bases and V 1 base, and 3 bases lay outside the gene matches. CDR1 and CDR2 from the germline V gene are SGHDT and YYEEEE. The CDR3 has 15 amino acids. The CDR3 nucleotides are TGTGCCAGCAGCTTGAAAGGACAGGGGAATGAAAAACTGTTTTTT. Its protein product is CASSLKGQGNEKLFF.

This rearrangement joins TRBV5-6 to TRBJ2-2, with D tentatively TRBD1 (5 bases). Germline-derived CDR1 and CDR2 are SGHDT and YYEEEE. Trimming took off 5 bases at V and 3 bases at J, with 17 bases between the two ends. The CDR3 runs 16 residues. The DNA for the CDR3 is TGTGCCAGCAGTTTGTTGGGTCAGGGTTACACCGGGGAGCTGTTTTTT. This sequence encodes CASSLLGQGYTGELFF.

The rearrangement links TRBV7-9 to TRBJ2-7, with 7 bases fitting TRBD1. J was trimmed by 2 bases and V by 1 base; bases with no gene match: 8. The CDR3 covers 16 residues. The germline V gene encodes CDR1 SEHNR and CDR2 FQNEAQ (reference sequence). This CDR3 is CASSLGETGKAYEQYF. For the CDR3, the DNA is TGTGCCAGCAGCTTAGGGGAGACAGGGAAGGCCTACGAGCAGTACTTC. Looking up the rest from reference TRBV7-9 and TRBJ2-7 gives the full variable domain: DTGVSQNPRHKITKRGQNVTFRCDPISEHNRLYWYRQTLGQGPEFLTYFQNEAQLEKSRLLSDRFSAERPKGSFSTLEIQRTEQGDSAMYLCASSLGETGKAYEQYFGPGTRLTVT.

The genes are TRBV7-2 and TRBJ2-5; D unclear. Between the trimmed V and J ends, which lost 3 bases and 1 base, there was a span of 6 bases. Per the germline V gene, CDR1 is SGHTA and CDR2 is FQGNSA. The CDR3 has 13 residues. This CDR3 reads CASSFGFQETQYF. The DNA for the CDR3 is TGTGCCAGCAGCTTCGGGTTCCAAGAGACCCAGTACTTC.

This clone occurred once. CDR3 sequence: CASSYVSGGRQFF. The CDR3 nucleotides are TGTGCCAGCAGTTACGTGAGCGGGGGCCGCCAGTTCTTC. The chain uses TRBV6-5 and TRBJ2-1, with 8 bases fitting TRBD2. Germline CDR1 is MNHEY and CDR2 is SVGAGI. Germline trimming cut 2 bases from V and 13 bases from J; bases unmatched to any gene: 7. This CDR3 region has 13 residues.

The V and J genes are TRBV27 and TRBJ2-3; 7 bases match TRBD1. V lost 2 bases and J lost 4; bases outside the gene matches: 6. The CDR3 loop spans 15 amino acids. Germline CDR1 is MNHEY and CDR2 is SMNVEV (reference sequence). The CDR3 loop is CASSLRWQGADTQYF. Written as DNA, the CDR3 is TGTGCCAGCAGTTTAAGGTGGCAGGGGGCAGATACGCAGTATTTT.

The chain has TRBV5-1 and TRBJ2-6; D is uncertain. Germline CDR1 is SGHRS and CDR2 is YFSETQ. The CDR3 is made up of 14 amino acids. V gave up 0 bases and J gave up 2 bases, with 3 bases separating them. CDR3 sequence: CASSLDPGANVLTF. The CDR3 bases are TGCGCCAGCAGCTTGGATCCTGGGGCCAACGTCCTGACTTTC.

The sample holds a few counts of this clone. The chain combines TRBV4-1 with TRBJ1-2; 10 bases are shared with TRBD1. This CDR3 has 14 amino acids. Germline CDR1 is MGHRA and CDR2 is YSYEKL. The trim removed 3 bases at V and 7 bases at J, leaving 5 bases unmatched. CDR3 sequence reads: CASSQTGGASGYTF. The CDR3 DNA sequence: TGCGCCAGCAGCCAGACAGGGGGCGCGTCTGGCTACACCTTC.

The chain couples TRBV7-2 to TRBJ2-5; 15 bases are a match to TRBD2. The CDR3 covers 17 residues. V shed 5 bases and J 5 bases; nucleotides not matched to a gene: 9. Germline V gives CDR1 SGHTA, CDR2 FQGNSA. The CDR3: CASSPWTSGGAGETQYF. As DNA, the CDR3 is TGTGCCAGCAGCCCCTGGACTAGCGGGGGGGCCGGGGAGACCCAGTACTTC.

CDR3 residues: CASSSATSFYEQYF. The CDR3 DNA sequence: TGTGCCAGCAGCTCAGCGACTAGCTTTTACGAGCAGTACTTC. This chain connects TRBV7-2 to TRBJ2-7; TRBD2 agrees at 7 bases. Germline V gene data show CDR1 as SGHTA and CDR2 as FQGNSA. This CDR3 region has 14 residues. J gave up 4 bases and V 4 bases, and 7 bases lay outside the gene matches.

Comment on this clone: One junction end does not reproduce the germline sequence, and a read error may be involved. The J gene is TRBJ1-3, the V gene TRBV9; D is possibly TRBD1 (5 bases). Germline CDR1 SGDLS, CDR2 YYNGEE. The CDR3 spans 15 residues. CDR3 sequence reads: CASSVEDSTGNTIYF. The CDR3 DNA follows: TGTGCCAGCAGCGTAGAAGACAGTACTGGGAACACCATATATTTT. The full variable domain, completed using reference TRBV9 and TRBJ1-3, is DSGVTQTPKHLITATGQRVTLRCSPRSGDLSVYWYQQSLDQGLQFLIQYYNGEERAKGNILERFSAQQFPDLHSELNLSSLELGDSALYFCASSVEDSTGNTIYFGEGSWLTVV.

V is TRBV7-3 and J is TRBJ2-3; 10 nucleotides align to TRBD1. J lost 3 bases, V lost 5 bases, and 8 bases had no gene match. The CDR3 totals 16 residues. The germline CDR1 and CDR2 sequences are SGHTA and FQGTGA. The CDR3 DNA reads TGTGCCAGCAGCCCCGGGACAGGGGTTAGAACAGATACGCAGTATTTT. Translating gives CASSPGTGVRTDTQYF.

This clone was found once. V gene TRBV11-3 combines with J gene TRBJ2-7; D possibly corresponds to TRBD2 (7 bases). Trimming removed 5 bases at V and 3 bases at J, with 20 bases between. Germline CDR1 and CDR2: SGHNT and YENEEA. The CDR3 spans 16 residues. DNA for the CDR3: TGTGCCAGCAGCCCTAGAGGGGGGGTACCCCTCTACGAGCAGTACTTC. It yields the protein CASSPRGGVPLYEQYF.

A few counts support this clone. The V call is TRBV5-1, the J call TRBJ2-1; 10 bases are a match to TRBD2. Unmatched junction bases numbered 7, after V lost 0 bases and J lost 4 bases. Germline loops: CDR1 SGHRS, CDR2 YFSETQ. This CDR3 contains 17 residues. The CDR3 DNA reads TGCGCCAGCAGCTTGGGGTTCGGGACTAGCGTATACAATGAGCAGTTCTTC. It is translated as CASSLGFGTSVYNEQFF.

This chain uses TRBV5-4 with TRBJ1-6; TRBD1 matches 7 bases. Losses at the gene ends were 4 bases for V and 14 bases for J; bases not matched to a gene: 12. This CDR3 region has 14 residues. Per the germline V gene, CDR1 is SGHNT and CDR2 is YYREEE (reference sequence). CDR3 in amino acids: CASSPRDRGLSLHF. The CDR3 DNA is TGTGCCAGCAGCCCGCGGGACAGAGGTCTATCCCTCCACTTT.